This paragraph covers one T cell receptor beta chain sequence. What it binds is not known. The data were taken from a study of T cell responses to AZD1222 COVID-19 vaccine. Study details: Analysis merged second doses at about 4 or about 12 weeks.

Clones were read by immunoSEQ multiplex PCR, and TCRdb kept only the in-frame ones, dropping some. The sample includes 130,000 or so clones, over 90% of them seen just once. Germline loops: CDR1 PRHDT, CDR2 FYEKMQ (reference sequence). The V and J ends lost 5 bases and 9 bases, in that order; junction bases with no gene match: 10. This CDR3 spans 15 amino acids. The study, taken as a whole, reports: Vaccine-associated CD4 TCRs ranged over spike, dominating at 160-218 and 743-854. Only a handful of people who got AZD1222 tested seropositive at baseline. Variant regions that are unmutated are reportedly the target of nearly half of spike-specific TCRs.

The chain carries TRBV13 and TRBJ2-1; 10 bases line up with TRBD2. The sequenced sample was peripheral blood, obtained on day 0 of AZD1222 vaccination. The source is an adult in good health. CDR3 residues: CASSPQWASGSEQFF. CDR3 bases: TGTGCCAGCAGCCCCCAGTGGGCTAGCGGGAGTGAGCAGTTCTTC.